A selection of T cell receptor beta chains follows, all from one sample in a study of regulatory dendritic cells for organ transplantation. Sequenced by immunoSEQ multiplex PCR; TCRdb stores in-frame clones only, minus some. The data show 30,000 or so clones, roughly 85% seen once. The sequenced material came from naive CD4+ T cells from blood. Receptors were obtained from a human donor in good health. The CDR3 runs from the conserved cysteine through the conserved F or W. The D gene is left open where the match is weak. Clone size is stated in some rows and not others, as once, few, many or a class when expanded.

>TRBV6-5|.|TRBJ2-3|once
TGTGCCAGCAGTTGGGGGCAGCCTAGCACAGATACGCAGTATTTT
CASSWGQPSTDTQYF
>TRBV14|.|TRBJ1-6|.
TGTGCCAGCAGCCAAGAATTAACACGCACTTCACCCCTCCACTTT
CASSQELTRTSPLHF
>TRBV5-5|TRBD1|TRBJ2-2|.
TGTGCCAGCAGCTTAACAGGGGAAAACACCGGGGAGCTGTTTTTT
CASSLTGENTGELFF
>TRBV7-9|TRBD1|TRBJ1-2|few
TGTGCCAGCAGCTCGCACAGGGGTGGCTACACCTTC
CASSSHRGGYTF
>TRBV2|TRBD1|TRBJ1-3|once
TGTGCCAGCAGTCAGACAGGGCTTAGCTCTGGAAACACCATATATTTT
CASSQTGLSSGNTIYF
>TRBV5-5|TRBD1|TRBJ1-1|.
TGTGCCAGCAGCCTGGACAGGGGAGCAGGGTTGAACACTGAAGCTTTCTTT
CASSLDRGAGLNTEAFF
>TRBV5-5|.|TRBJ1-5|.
TGTGCCAGCAGCTTGGACAGCTTTAGCAATCAGCCCCAGCATTTT
CASSLDSFSNQPQHF
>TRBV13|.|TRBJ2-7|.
TGTGCCCGGCCGGTCAGGGGTAAAAGCGAGCAGTACTTC
CARPVRGKSEQYF
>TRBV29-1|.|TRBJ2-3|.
TGCAGCGTTGCCCCTCCGGGGGATAGCACAGATACGCAGTATTTT
CSVAPPGDSTDTQYF
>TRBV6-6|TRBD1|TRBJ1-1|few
TGTGCCAGCAGTTCCGAGACAGGGAATGGAGCTTTCTTT
CASSSETGNGAFF
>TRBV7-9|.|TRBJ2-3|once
TGTGCCAGCAGCAGCTACGGAGATACGCAGTATTTT
CASSSYGDTQYF
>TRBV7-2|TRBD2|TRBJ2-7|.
TGTGCCAGCAGCTTTGAGAGCGGGGGGCCCTTAAGCTCCTACGAGCAGTACTTC
CASSFESGGPLSSYEQYF
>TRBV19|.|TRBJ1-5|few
TGTGCCAGTAGTATGTCGGTTAGCAATCAGCCCCAGCATTTT
CASSMSVSNQPQHF
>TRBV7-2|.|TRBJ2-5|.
TGTGCCAGCAGCAAAGGGGGGGCCGGAGAGACCCAGTACTTC
CASSKGGAGETQYF
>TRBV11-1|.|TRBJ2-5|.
TGTGCCAGCAGCCTGGGGGGGGCGGGACAAGAGACCCAGTACTTC
CASSLGGAGQETQYF
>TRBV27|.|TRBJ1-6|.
TGTGCCAGCAGTTTATCGGGGGCTGGGTCACCCCTCCACTTT
CASSLSGAGSPLHF
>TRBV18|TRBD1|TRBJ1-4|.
TGTGCCAGCCAACCGGGACAGGGGCCCGCAACTAATGAAAAACTGTTTTTT
CASQPGQGPATNEKLFF
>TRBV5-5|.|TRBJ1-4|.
TGTGCCAGCACCGAGGGAACTAATGAAAAACTGTTTTTT
CASTEGTNEKLFF
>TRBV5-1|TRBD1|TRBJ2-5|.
TGCGCCAGCAGCTTGATTGGACAGGGCCAAGAGACCCAGTACTTC
CASSLIGQGQETQYF
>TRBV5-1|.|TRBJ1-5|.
TGCGCCAGCAGCTCCATGGGAGGGGGTCAGCCCCAGCATTTT
CASSSMGGGQPQHF
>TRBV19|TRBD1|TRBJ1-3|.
TGTGCCAGTAGTTCGACAGGGGCGGCTGGAAACACCATATATTTT
CASSSTGAAGNTIYF
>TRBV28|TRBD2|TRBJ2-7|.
TGTGCCAGCAGTTTAAGCGGGGGATCCTACGAGCAGTACTTC
CASSLSGGSYEQYF
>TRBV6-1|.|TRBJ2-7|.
TGTGCCAGCAGTTTCAGAGGCTACGAGCAGTACTTC
CASSFRGYEQYF
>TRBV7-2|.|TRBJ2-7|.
TGTGCCAGCAGCTTACGACAGCTCTCCTACGAGCAGTACTTC
CASSLRQLSYEQYF
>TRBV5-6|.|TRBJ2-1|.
TGTGCCAGCAGCACAACGGGGGGCCCCCGTCGGAATGAGCAGTTCTTC
CASSTTGGPRRNEQFF
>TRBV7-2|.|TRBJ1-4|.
TGTGCCAGCAGCTTAGGGCTTTCGAATGAAAAACTGTTTTTT
CASSLGLSNEKLFF
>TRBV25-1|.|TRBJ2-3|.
TGTGCCAGCAGTGAACCGGGGGTGGATACGCAGTATTTT
CASSEPGVDTQYF
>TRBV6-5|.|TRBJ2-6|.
TGTGCCAGCAGCACAGGGACTGGGGCCAACGTCCTGACTTTC
CASSTGTGANVLTF
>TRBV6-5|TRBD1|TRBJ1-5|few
TGTGCCAGCAGCCCCGGACAGGGGGGTCAGCCCCAGCATTTT
CASSPGQGGQPQHF
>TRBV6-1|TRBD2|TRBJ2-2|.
TGTGCCAGCAAGATTAGCGGGGGGAACACCGGGGAGCTGTTTTTT
CASKISGGNTGELFF
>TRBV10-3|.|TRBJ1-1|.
TGTGCCATCAGTGAGGTCCAGTCGAACACTGAAGCTTTCTTT
CAISEVQSNTEAFF
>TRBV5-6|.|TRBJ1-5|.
TGTGCCAGCAGCTTGGTGGGGGGTAGCAATCAGCCCCAGCATTTT
CASSLVGGSNQPQHF
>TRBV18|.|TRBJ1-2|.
TGTGCCAGCTCACAAAGCCGGGACTATGGCTACACCTTC
CASSQSRDYGYTF
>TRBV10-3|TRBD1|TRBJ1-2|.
TGTGCCATCGGACAGGGTGACTATGGCTACACCTTC
CAIGQGDYGYTF
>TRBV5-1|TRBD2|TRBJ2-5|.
TGCGCCAGCAGCCCGGGACTAGCGGGGGCTCAAGAGACCCAGTACTTC
CASSPGLAGAQETQYF
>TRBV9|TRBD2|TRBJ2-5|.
TGTGCCAGCAGCGAGACTAGCGGGGCCAGGAGGGAGACCCAGTACTTC
CASSETSGARRETQYF
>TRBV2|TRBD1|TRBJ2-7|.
TGTGCCAGCAGCCTCGAAGGGACAGGGGCCAACGAGCAGTACTTC
CASSLEGTGANEQYF
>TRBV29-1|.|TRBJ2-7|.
TGCAGCGTTGGGTCTAGCTCAGGATCTGAGCAGTACTTC
CSVGSSSGSEQYF
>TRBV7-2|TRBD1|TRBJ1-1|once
TGTGCCAGCAGCTCCCAGACAGGGGTGAACACTGAAGCTTTCTTT
CASSSQTGVNTEAFF
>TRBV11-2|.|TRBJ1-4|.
TGTGCCAGCAGCTCTCCGACAGCTACCCTTGAAAAACTGTTTTTT
CASSSPTATLEKLFF
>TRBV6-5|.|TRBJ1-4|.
TGTGCCAGTGGCCGAGGTTGGACTAATGAAAAACTGTTTTTT
CASGRGWTNEKLFF
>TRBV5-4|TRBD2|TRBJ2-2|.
TGTGCCAGCAGCTTGGCAGCGGGGGGGCCCACCGGGGAGCTGTTTTTT
CASSLAAGGPTGELFF
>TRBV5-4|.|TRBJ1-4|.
TGTGCCAGCAGCTCGAACCGGGGGGAAAAACTGTTTTTT
CASSSNRGEKLFF
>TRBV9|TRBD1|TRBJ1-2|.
TGTGCCAGCAGCCCAAGACAGGGGGCTGGCTATGGCTACACCTTC
CASSPRQGAGYGYTF
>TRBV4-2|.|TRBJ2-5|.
TGTGCCAGCAGCCAAGATATGGTAGGGGTCGAGACCCAGTACTTC
CASSQDMVGVETQYF